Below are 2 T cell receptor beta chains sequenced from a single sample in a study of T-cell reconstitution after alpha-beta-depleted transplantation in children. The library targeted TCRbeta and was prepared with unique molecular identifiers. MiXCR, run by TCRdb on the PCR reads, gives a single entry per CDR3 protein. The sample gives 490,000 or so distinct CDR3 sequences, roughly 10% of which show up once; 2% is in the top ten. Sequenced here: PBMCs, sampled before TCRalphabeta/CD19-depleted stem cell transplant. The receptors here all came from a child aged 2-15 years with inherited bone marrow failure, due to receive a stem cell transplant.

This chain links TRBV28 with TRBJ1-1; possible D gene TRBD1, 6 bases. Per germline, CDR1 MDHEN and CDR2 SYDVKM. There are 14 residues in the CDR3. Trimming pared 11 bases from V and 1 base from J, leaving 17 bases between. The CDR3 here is CAGLTPGENTEAFF. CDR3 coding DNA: TGTGCCGGACTCACCCCAGGGGAGAACACTGAAGCTTTCTTT.

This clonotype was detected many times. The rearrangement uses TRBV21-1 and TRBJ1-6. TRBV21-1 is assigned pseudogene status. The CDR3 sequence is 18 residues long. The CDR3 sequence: CASSKARRPSSYNSPLHF. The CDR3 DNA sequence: TGTGCCAGCAGCAAAGCGCGTAGGCCGAGCTCCTATAATTCACCCCTCCACTTT.